The source of this T cell receptor beta chain is a study of Ad26.COV2.S vaccination and SARS-CoV-2 variants. The wider study: Donor got 5x10^10 or 1x10^11 viral particles of Ad26.COV2.S. General study points: It was reported that spike-specific CD8+ and CD4+ T cell responses were substantially broad after vaccination.

Libraries were prepared by immunoSEQ multiplex PCR; TCRdb keeps only in-frame clonotypes and omits some of them. The sample lists around 240,000 clones; approximately 90% were seen once. Treatment here: around 19 received Ad26.COV2.S at low or high dose, single or two shots; 5 received placebo; per-sample allocation not given. Day 63 following the first vaccine or placebo injection was when the samples were taken. A word on this clone: Its specificity is unknown.

The germline CDR1 and CDR2 sequences are SGHTA and FQGNSA. Unmatched junction bases numbered 11, after V lost 6 bases and J lost 4 bases. This CDR3 contains 15 residues. The chain joins TRBV7-2 to TRBJ1-2; 7 nucleotides align to TRBD1. This TCR derives from a person between 18 and 59 years old who received the Ad26.COV2.S COVID-19 vaccine or a placebo. Sequenced here: peripheral blood, sampled in a trial of Ad26.COV2.S vaccine versus placebo. The CDR3 loop reads CASSFGRQGGYGYTF. The CDR3 DNA sequence: TGTGCCAGCAGTTTTGGACGACAGGGAGGCTATGGCTACACCTTC. Looking up the rest from reference TRBV7-2 and TRBJ1-2 gives the full variable domain: GAGVSQSPSNKVTEKGKDVELRCDPISGHTALYWYRQSLGQGLEFLIYFQGNSAPDKSGLPSDRFSAERTGGSVSTLTIQRTQQEDSAVYLCASSFGRQGGYGYTFGSGTRLTVV.